These 24 T cell receptor beta chains were sequenced from one sample in a study of T-cell reconstitution after alpha-beta-depleted transplantation in children. The TCRbeta library incorporated unique molecular identifiers. TCRdb independently ran MiXCR on the PCR reads; one entry per CDR3 protein. Of some 240,000 distinct CDR3 sequences in the sample, over 9.5% were seen once. The input for sequencing was PBMCs from the stem cell graft donor, taken from the stem cell graft. The receptor set was obtained from a human donor who donated a stem cell graft to a child with SCID.

The table lists this clonotype with many counts. This sequence joins TRBV7-9 and TRBJ1-2; D remains ambiguous. Trimming cost V 5 bases and J 2 bases, with 18 bases left between them. Germline CDR1 SEHNR, CDR2 FQNEAQ (reference sequence). This CDR3 is built from 16 residues. CDR3 sequence (DNA): TGTGCCAGCAGCGCACAGTCGCGATACACCAACTATGGCTACACCTTC. It translates to CASSAQSRYTNYGYTF.

This clonotype was observed a handful of times. The chain couples TRBV20-1 to TRBJ2-6; no definite D call. V lost 2 bases, J lost 4 bases, and 21 bases lay in between. CDR1 and CDR2 (germline): DFQATT, SNEGSKA (reference sequence). The CDR3 has 18 amino acids. CDR3 coding DNA: TGCAGTGCTAGATCAACCCTGGGCCAGAGGAAGGGGGCCAACGTCCTGACTTTC. Its translation is CSARSTLGQRKGANVLTF.

This clonotype was seen repeatedly, ten times or more. The rearrangement uses TRBV4-3 and TRBJ2-1; 14 bases align to TRBD2. This CDR3 contains 19 residues. The V and J ends lost 2 bases and 2 bases, in that order; junction bases with no gene match: 8. Germline CDR1 and CDR2: LGHNA and YSLEER. Here the CDR3 reads CASSQLGTSGGRTYNEQFF. The CDR3 DNA is TGCGCCAGCAGCCAACTAGGGACTAGCGGGGGCCGGACCTACAATGAGCAGTTCTTC.

This clonotype occurred many times. CDR3: CSAAEGWGTEAFF. CDR3 in DNA: TGCAGTGCGGCGGAGGGTTGGGGCACTGAAGCTTTCTTT. The rearrangement uses TRBV20-1 and TRBJ1-1, with D unresolved. V lost 6 bases and J 4 bases, leaving 15 bases between the germline ends. The CDR3 totals 13 residues. Germline values: CDR1 DFQATT, CDR2 SNEGSKA (reference sequence).

This clonotype was observed a few times. The chain has TRBV7-2 and TRBJ2-1, with 7 bases matching TRBD1. The V and J ends lost 3 bases and 4 bases, in that order; junction bases with no gene match: 6. CDR1 is SGHTA, CDR2 FQGNSA, per germline. CDR3 length: 15 amino acids. CDR3 loop: CASSFRAGGYNEQFF. The CDR3 nucleotides are TGTGCCAGCAGCTTCCGAGCAGGGGGATACAATGAGCAGTTCTTC.

This clonotype was detected many times. The V call is TRBV4-2, the J call TRBJ1-2, with 9 bases that match TRBD1. CDR3 size: 15 residues. Germline lookup yields CDR1 LGHNA and CDR2 YNFKEQ. Unmatched junction bases numbered 6, after V lost 4 bases and J lost 3 bases. CDR3 coding DNA: TGTGCCAGCAGCCGGGGGACAGGGTTTGACTATGGCTACACCTTC. It is translated as CASSRGTGFDYGYTF.

This clonotype appeared many times. The gene calls are TRBV12-3 or TRBV12-4 and TRBJ1-2; 11 bases agree with TRBD1. After removal of 5 bases from V and 4 bases from J, the junction contained 6 bases not matched to a gene. The CDR3 is 15 amino acids. Here the CDR3 reads CASSPDRGLSYGYTF. The CDR3 DNA is TGTGCCAGCAGTCCGGACAGGGGGCTTAGCTATGGCTACACCTTC.

This clonotype was observed at least ten times. The chain uses TRBV5-1 and TRBJ2-2, with TRBD1 as a possible D gene (5 bases). V was clipped by 4 bases and J by 1 base, with 8 bases between them. The CDR3 runs 14 residues. Per germline, CDR1 SGHRS and CDR2 YFSETQ. CDR3 residues: CASSHQGNTGELFF. The CDR3, as DNA: TGCGCCAGCAGCCACCAGGGGAACACCGGGGAGCTGTTTTTT.

This clonotype was observed a few times. The chain employs TRBV12-3 or TRBV12-4 and TRBJ1-1, with TRBD1 identical over 7 bases. Trimming at V came to 0 bases and at J to 1 base, leaving 5 bases not matched to a gene. The CDR3 sequence is 16 residues long. DNA of the CDR3: TGTGCCAGCAGTTTAGCTCGGCCAGGGGGGAACACTGAAGCTTTCTTT. This sequence encodes CASSLARPGGNTEAFF.

This clonotype was recorded at least ten times. V gene TRBV6-2 or TRBV6-3 combines with J gene TRBJ2-7; 10 nucleotides line up with TRBD1. Trimming took 6 bases from V and 2 from J; bases not matched to a gene: 4. Germline V gives CDR1 MNHEY, CDR2 SVGEGT. This CDR3 has 14 amino acids. CDR3 nucleotides: TGTGCCAGCAGGCTAGACAGGGGGCCCTACGAGCAGTACTTC. It translates to CASRLDRGPYEQYF.

This clonotype was recorded many times. The genes are TRBV5-1 and TRBJ2-2; 11 bases map to TRBD2. Unmatched junction bases numbered 15, after V lost 7 bases and J lost 4 bases. The CDR3 sequence is 18 residues long. CDR1 is SGHRS, CDR2 YFSETQ, per germline. CDR3: CASRAGTSGSQGTGELFF. The CDR3 nucleotides are TGCGCCAGCCGGGCCGGGACTAGCGGTTCCCAGGGCACCGGGGAGCTGTTTTTT.

This clonotype occurred many times. J is TRBJ1-6 and V is TRBV5-5; 7 positions match TRBD1. The CDR3 spans 15 residues. Trimming cost V 4 bases and J 8 bases; bases outside gene matches: 9. The germline gives CDR1 SGHKS, CDR2 YYEKEE (reference sequence). Here the CDR3 reads CASSPRTGLDSPLHF. The CDR3 coding sequence is TGTGCCAGCAGCCCACGGACAGGACTGGATTCACCCCTCCACTTT.

This clonotype was seen repeatedly, ten times or more. This chain links TRBV9 with TRBJ1-3, with TRBD1 as a possible D gene (6 bases). Germline CDR1 is SGDLS and CDR2 is YYNGEE. The CDR3 is 14 residues long. The V end lost 3 bases, the J end lost 8 bases, and 15 bases lay between the germline ends. The CDR3 reads CASSANWAGDTIYF. Here the CDR3 DNA reads TGTGCCAGCAGCGCCAATTGGGCAGGGGACACCATATATTTT.

This clonotype has at least ten counts. The chain carries TRBV20-1 and TRBJ1-1, with 9 bases aligning to TRBD1. The CDR3 spans 14 residues. Trimming cost V 5 bases and J 5 bases; bases outside gene matches: 9. Per germline, CDR1 DFQATT and CDR2 SNEGSKA (reference sequence). The CDR3 reads CSAPLGQGRTEAFF. Here the CDR3 DNA reads TGCAGTGCTCCCCTGGGACAGGGTCGGACTGAAGCTTTCTTT.

The rearrangement links TRBV5-1 to TRBJ2-2; D ambiguous. The germline gives CDR1 SGHRS, CDR2 YFSETQ. The V end lost 3 bases, the J end lost 2 bases, and 11 bases lay between the germline ends. The CDR3 length is 15 residues. The CDR3 reads CASSSLGLNTGELFF. Here the CDR3 DNA reads TGCGCCAGCAGCTCCCTGGGCCTTAACACCGGGGAGCTGTTTTTT.

The count of this clonotype is one. Since a much larger clone is just one base distant, this may be a read error. The conserved phenylalanine or tryptophan is not found at the CDR3 terminus, so this likely reflects a read error. The chain couples TRBV20-1 to TRBJ2-5; possible D gene TRBD2, 5 bases. This CDR3 has 15 residues. The V gene lost 0 bases and the J gene lost 7 bases, with 18 bases spanning the gap. Germline lookup yields CDR1 DFQATT and CDR2 SNEGSKA (reference sequence). The CDR3 is CSARDLGSLLGTQYL. The CDR3 DNA reads TGCAGTGCTAGAGATCTGGGCAGCCTACTAGGGACCCAGTACCTC.

This clonotype was seen many times. The chain is built from TRBV7-9 and TRBJ1-2; tentatively, D is TRBD1 (5 bases). Trimming took 8 bases from V and 8 from J, leaving 21 bases between them. The CDR3 is 14 residues long. Germline V lookup: CDR1 SEHNR, CDR2 FQNEAQ (reference sequence). CDR3 loop: CASQAGRGADGYTF. The CDR3 DNA reads TGTGCCAGCCAAGCTGGGCGTGGGGCTGACGGCTACACCTTC.

At least ten counts were recorded for this clonotype. V gene TRBV29-1 combines with J gene TRBJ2-7; 8 bases fit TRBD1. The germline gives CDR1 SQVTM, CDR2 ANQGSEA. The junction had 5 bases not matched to a gene; V was cut back by 4 bases and J by 3 bases. There are 13 residues in the CDR3. CDR3 sequence: CSVVGQGRYEQYF. CDR3 nucleotide sequence: TGCAGCGTTGTTGGACAGGGTCGCTACGAGCAGTACTTC.

This clonotype has ten or more counts. The chain carries TRBV5-5 and TRBJ2-5; possibly TRBD1 for D (5 bases). CDR1 and CDR2 (germline): SGHKS, YYEKEE (reference sequence). V lost 2 bases, J lost 5 bases, and 10 bases lay in between. CDR3 length: 13 residues. The CDR3 is CASSLGPGETQYF. In DNA, the CDR3 is TGTGCCAGCAGCTTAGGGCCAGGGGAGACCCAGTACTTC.

This clonotype was detected ten times or more. The chain combines TRBV7-2 with TRBJ1-3; maybe TRBD1 (6 bases). Germline V CDR1 and CDR2: SGHTA, FQGNSA. The CDR3 length is 16 residues. V was cut by 2 bases and J by 4 bases, with 15 bases left in between. The CDR3: CASSLPNDRRGNTIYF. CDR3 nucleotide sequence: TGTGCCAGCAGCTTACCCAATGACAGGAGAGGAAACACCATATATTTT.

A note on this clonotype: A much larger clonotype is one base distant, so this may be a read error. This chain uses TRBV24-1 with TRBJ2-3, with unresolved D. This CDR3 has 11 residues. Germline CDR1 is KGHDR and CDR2 is SFDVKD. The CDR3 DNA is TGTGCCACCAGAGACACAGATGCGCAGTATTTT. Amino acid sequence: CATRDTDAQYF.

Turning to this clonotype: A read error may explain this, as a much larger clone is one base away. This chain joins TRBV3-1 and TRBJ1-1; 7 bases match TRBD1. CDR1 is LGHDT, CDR2 YNNKEL, per germline (reference sequence). Losses at the gene ends were 2 bases for V and 4 bases for J; bases not matched to a gene: 10. The length of the CDR3 is 16 residues. The CDR3 is CASSQHPGQRTTEAFF. CDR3 coding DNA: TGTGCCAGCAGCCAACATCCGGGACAGAGAACCACTGAAGCTTTCTTT.

This clonotype was observed at least ten times. In DNA form, the CDR3 reads TGTGCCAGCAGTTGGACAAAAGGGCCCCACGAGCAGTACTTC. Its translation is CASSWTKGPHEQYF. The rearrangement uses TRBV25-1 and TRBJ2-7; TRBD1 might be the D (5 bases). Germline V gene lookup returns CDR1 MGHDK and CDR2 SYGVNS. The CDR3 has 14 amino acids. V was cut by 5 bases and J by 5 bases, with 16 bases left in between.

In its sample, this clonotype was seen many times. The rearrangement links TRBV5-1 to TRBJ2-2; tentatively, D is TRBD1 or TRBD2 (5 bases each). Trimming stripped 5 bases from V and 5 bases from J, with 10 bases between. Germline-derived CDR1 and CDR2 are SGHRS and YFSETQ. This CDR3 spans 13 amino acids. CDR3 nucleotide sequence: TGCGCCAGCAGGGCCGAGGGGACCGGGGAGCTGTTTTTT. This encodes CASRAEGTGELFF.